This T cell receptor (beta chain) is from a study of T cells in Graves' hyperthyroidism and ophthalmopathy. Per germline, CDR1 SGHAT and CDR2 FQNNGV. The ends lost 1 base at V and 3 bases at J; junction bases unmatched: 7. The CDR3 is 16 residues long. Many counts were recorded for this clonotype. The antigen is not known. The source material, RNA transcripts, was used to amplify TCR beta CDR3 regions. HTBI primers were the set used in a first-round RT-PCR of the TCR CDR3. TCRdb passed the multiplex PCR reads through MiXCR, listing each CDR3 protein once. Of 640,000 or so distinct CDR3 sequences in the sample, about 15% were seen once. Whole-study results and caveats: Also found in blood were most expanded thyroid clonotypes above 0.001.

The sample consisted of blood. This TCR derives from a woman between 35 and 50 years old with Graves' ophthalmopathy. V gene TRBV11-2 combines with J gene TRBJ1-2; 8 nucleotides align to TRBD1. This CDR3 reads CASSLGGQGGDYGYTF. The CDR3, as DNA: TGTGCCAGCAGCTTAGGCGGACAGGGTGGAGACTATGGCTACACCTTC.